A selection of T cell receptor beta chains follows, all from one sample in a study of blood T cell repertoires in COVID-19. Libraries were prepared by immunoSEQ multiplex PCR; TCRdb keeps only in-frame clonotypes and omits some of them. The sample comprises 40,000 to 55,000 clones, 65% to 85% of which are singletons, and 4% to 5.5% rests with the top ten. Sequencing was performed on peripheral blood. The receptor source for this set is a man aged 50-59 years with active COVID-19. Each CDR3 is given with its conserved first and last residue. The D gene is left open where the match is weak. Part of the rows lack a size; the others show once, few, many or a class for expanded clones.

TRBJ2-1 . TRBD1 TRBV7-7 TGTGCCAGCAGCGAAGGGAGTCAGGGGGCGAATGAGCAGTTCTTC CASSEGSQGANEQFF
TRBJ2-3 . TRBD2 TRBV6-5 TGTGCCAGCAGGGGGACTAGCGGGGGGGCAGATACGCAGTATTTT CASRGTSGGADTQYF
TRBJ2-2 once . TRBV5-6 TGTGCCAGTCGCCGGGTGGAGGCCGCCGGGGAGCTGTTTTTT CASRRVEAAGELFF
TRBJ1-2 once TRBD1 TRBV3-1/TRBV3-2 TGTGCCAGCAGCCCAGGGTCCGGGACAGCCTATGGCTACACCTTC CASSPGSGTAYGYTF
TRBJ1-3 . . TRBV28 TGTGCCACCCGGACAGCATTAAGAAGGAAAAGTGGCTGGACACGAAACACCATATATTTT CATRTALRRKSGWTRNTIYF
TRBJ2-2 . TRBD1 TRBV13 TGTGCCAGCACCCCTTTCTCGGACAGGGCGAACACCGGGGAGCTGTTTTTT CASTPFSDRANTGELFF
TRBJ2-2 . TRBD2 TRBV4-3 TGCGCCAGCAGCCAAGATCCCGCGGGGGGGCTCAACGGGGAGCTGTTTTTT CASSQDPAGGLNGELFF
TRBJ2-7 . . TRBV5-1 TGCGCCAGCAGCGAAGACGGGAACGAGCAGTACTTC CASSEDGNEQYF
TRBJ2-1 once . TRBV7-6 TGTGCCAGCAGCTTAGACAGGGCCTACAATGAGCAGTTCTTC CASSLDRAYNEQFF
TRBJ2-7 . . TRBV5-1 TGCGCCAGCAGCGAGTACTACGAGCAGTACTTC CASSEYYEQYF
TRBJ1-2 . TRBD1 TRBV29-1 TGCAGCGTGTGGAAGGGGGCGGGCTATGGCTACACCTTC CSVWKGAGYGYTF
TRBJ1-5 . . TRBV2 TGTGCCAGCAGTGAGGGGGGGCAGCCCCAGCATTTT CASSEGGQPQHF
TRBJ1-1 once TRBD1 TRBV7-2 TGTGCCAGCAGCTTAAAGGGACAGGGGGAAGCTTTCTTT CASSLKGQGEAFF
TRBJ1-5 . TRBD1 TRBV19 TGTGCCAGTACCTCGAAGGACAGGGTCCAGCCCCAGCATTTT CASTSKDRVQPQHF
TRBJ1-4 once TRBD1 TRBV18 TGTGCCAGCTCACCACAGGGGGCGCGAGATGAAAAACTGTTTTTT CASSPQGARDEKLFF
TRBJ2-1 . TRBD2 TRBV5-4 TGTGCCAGCAGCTCCGCTACTAGCGGGGGGATTAATGAGCAGTTCTTC CASSSATSGGINEQFF
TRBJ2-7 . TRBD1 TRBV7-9 TGTGCCAGCAGCTTAGGGACAGGGGGCGGACAGGAGCAGTACTTC CASSLGTGGGQEQYF
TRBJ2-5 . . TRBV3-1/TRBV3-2 TGTGCCAGCAGCCAAGATCGGGTTTTTCAAGAGACCCAGTACTTC CASSQDRVFQETQYF
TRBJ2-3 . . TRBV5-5 TGTGCCAGCAGCGAGGAGCATACGCAGTATTTT CASSEEHTQYF
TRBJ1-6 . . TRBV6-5 TGTGCCAGCAGGGGAGGGCTGATGTATAATTCACCCCTCCACTTT CASRGGLMYNSPLHF
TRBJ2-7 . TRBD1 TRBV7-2 TGTGCCAGCAGCGCCTACGGGACAGCTGCCTACGAGCAGTACTTC CASSAYGTAAYEQYF
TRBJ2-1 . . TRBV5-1 TGCGCCAGCACCCCGGACAGCTACAATGAGCAGTTCTTC CASTPDSYNEQFF
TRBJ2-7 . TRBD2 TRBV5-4 TGTGCCAGCCTCGGGTATAGCGGGGGCCACGAGCAGTACTTC CASLGYSGGHEQYF
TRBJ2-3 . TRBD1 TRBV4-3 TGCGCCAGCAGCCAAGAAGGACAGGGGGTGTCCACAGATACGCAGTATTTT CASSQEGQGVSTDTQYF